Listed below are T cell receptor beta chains from one sample, sequenced in a study of blood T cell repertoires in COVID-19. Sequencing was performed with immunoSEQ multiplex PCR; in TCRdb, only in-frame clones are kept and a portion is missing. The sample carries some 170,000 clones, approximately 87% recorded once. Sequencing was carried out using peripheral blood. The receptors originated from a woman aged 70-85 years with COVID-19, enrolled during active disease. Both conserved end residues are part of each CDR3. The D gene is left open where the match is weak. Clone size is shown for a subset of rows, as once, few, many or a class of expanded clone.

size	D	J	V	DNA	CDR3
NA	TRBD1	TRBJ1-1	TRBV7-2	TGTGCCAGCAGCGTTAGACAGGGGGCGACTGAAGCTTTCTTT	CASSVRQGATEAFF
NA	TRBD1	TRBJ1-2	TRBV19	TGTGCCAGCACGAAAGGGACAGGGAAATACTATGGCTACACCTTC	CASTKGTGKYYGYTF
NA	TRBD2	TRBJ2-7	TRBV6-4	TGTGCCAGCAGTGCCGGGACTAGCGGGATCCTGGGTCCCTACGAGCAGTACTTC	CASSAGTSGILGPYEQYF
once	NA	TRBJ2-5	TRBV5-1	TGCGCCAGCAACCTCGGAAGCGGTTACCAAGAGACCCAGTACTTC	CASNLGSGYQETQYF
NA	NA	TRBJ1-2	TRBV21-1	TGTGCCAGCAGCAAAGATAAGGGGGCGTGGGGCTATTTTGGCTACACCTTC	CASSKDKGAWGYFGYTF
NA	NA	TRBJ2-7	TRBV30	TGTGCCTGGAGTGTATATGGGAGCTCCTACGAGCAGTACTTC	CAWSVYGSSYEQYF
NA	TRBD1	TRBJ2-1	TRBV27	TGTGCCAGCAGCAAACCTCAACTCCTAGGGGACAGCAACAATGAGCAGTTCTTC	CASSKPQLLGDSNNEQFF
NA	TRBD1	TRBJ2-3	TRBV5-5	TGTGCCAGCAGTTGGGACAGCCCTCTCACAGATACGCAGTATTTT	CASSWDSPLTDTQYF
NA	NA	TRBJ1-2	TRBV11-2	TGTGCCAGCAGCTCCAACCAGGGATACGGCTACACCTTC	CASSSNQGYGYTF
NA	TRBD2	TRBJ2-5	TRBV7-9	TGTGCCAGCAGCCCCCGGGGAGCGGGAGAGGCAGAGACCCAGTACTTC	CASSPRGAGEAETQYF
NA	NA	TRBJ2-1	TRBV27	TGTGCCAGCAGCCCGATCGTCCGGGGAAACAATGAGCAGTTCTTC	CASSPIVRGNNEQFF
NA	NA	TRBJ1-2	TRBV19	TGTGCCAGTAGTATAACAGGGACGAACTATGGCTACACCTTC	CASSITGTNYGYTF
NA	TRBD2	TRBJ2-5	TRBV3-1/TRBV3-2	TGTGCCAGCAGCCAAGCCGGGACTAGCGGCCAGTCGACCCAGTACTTC	CASSQAGTSGQSTQYF
NA	TRBD1	TRBJ2-7	TRBV2	TGTGCCAGTAAAGGGGGCACCTCCTACGAGCAGTACTTC	CASKGGTSYEQYF
NA	NA	TRBJ2-2	TRBV19	TGTGCCAGTAGTAAGAGCCACAGGGTCCCCGGGGAGCTGTTTTTT	CASSKSHRVPGELFF
NA	NA	TRBJ1-5	TRBV12-3/TRBV12-4	TGTGCCAGCAGGCGACAGATCAATCAGCCCCAGCATTTT	CASRRQINQPQHF
NA	NA	TRBJ1-1	TRBV15	TGTGCCACCAGCAGAGATGGGGGGAGAGGTTACACTGAAGCTTTCTTT	CATSRDGGRGYTEAFF
NA	NA	TRBJ1-5	TRBV9	TGTGCCAGCAGCTTTAGGGGAGGTCAGCCCCAGCATTTT	CASSFRGGQPQHF
NA	NA	TRBJ1-1	TRBV29-1	TGCAGCGTTTCTGGCAGGAACACTGAAGCTTTCTTT	CSVSGRNTEAFF
NA	TRBD1	TRBJ1-1	TRBV3-1/TRBV3-2	TGTGCCAGCAGCCAAGTCACAGGGGTTGGAGCTTTCTTT	CASSQVTGVGAFF
NA	NA	TRBJ2-2	TRBV19	TGTGCCAGTATGGACGGGGGACGGATCAACACCGGGGAGCTGTTTTTT	CASMDGGRINTGELFF
NA	NA	TRBJ2-2	TRBV9	TGTGCCAGCAGCGCTAAACAGGGGAACACCGGGGAGCTGTTTTTT	CASSAKQGNTGELFF
NA	TRBD1	TRBJ1-2	TRBV19	TGTGCCAGTAGTATCCCAGGACAGGGAAGTTACTATGGCTACACCTTC	CASSIPGQGSYYGYTF
NA	NA	TRBJ1-2	TRBV9	TGTGCCAGCAGCGTAGCGGCAGGGTCAAACTATGGCTACACCTTC	CASSVAAGSNYGYTF
NA	NA	TRBJ1-2	TRBV7-9	TGTGCCAGCAGCTTACAGGGCTTCTATGGCTACACCTTC	CASSLQGFYGYTF
NA	NA	TRBJ2-7	TRBV29-1	TGCAGCGTTGTAACGGGAGAGCCCGGGGGAGAGCAGTACTTC	CSVVTGEPGGEQYF
once	NA	TRBJ1-5	TRBV30	TGTGCCTGGAGGAGCCGCAATCAGCCCCAGCATTTT	CAWRSRNQPQHF
NA	NA	TRBJ2-7	TRBV7-8	TGTGCCAGCAGCTTAAGCGCGGGATCCTACGAGCAGTACTTC	CASSLSAGSYEQYF
NA	TRBD1	TRBJ1-2	TRBV5-1	TGCGCCAGCAGTTGGACAGGGGATACTGGCTACACCTTC	CASSWTGDTGYTF
once	NA	TRBJ1-4	TRBV28	TGTGCCAGCAGTTTAGGCACAGACGAAAAACTGTTTTTT	CASSLGTDEKLFF
NA	TRBD2	TRBJ2-7	TRBV5-6	TGTGCCAGCAGCCCGGTGTCCCCAGGAGGGACTAGCGTCCAGTACTTC	CASSPVSPGGTSVQYF
NA	TRBD2	TRBJ2-5	TRBV5-4	TGTGCCAGCAGCCAACGGACTAGCGGGATGGAGACCCAGTACTTC	CASSQRTSGMETQYF
NA	TRBD1	TRBJ2-1	TRBV19	TGTGCCAGTACCGACAGGGGTACCTACAATGAGCAGTTCTTC	CASTDRGTYNEQFF
NA	TRBD1	TRBJ2-7	TRBV13	TGTGCCAGCAGGGGGACAGGGTACGAGCAGTACTTC	CASRGTGYEQYF
NA	NA	TRBJ1-2	TRBV5-6	TGTGCCAGCAGCTTACCTACTGGACAGAGCTTTAACTATGGCTACACCTTC	CASSLPTGQSFNYGYTF
NA	NA	TRBJ2-3	TRBV20-1	TGCAGTGCTAGTTTTGGGCAGGTCACAGATACGCAGTATTTT	CSASFGQVTDTQYF
NA	TRBD1	TRBJ2-7	TRBV6-1	TGTGCCAGCAGTGAAGGATCAGGACAGGGTACCGACGAGCAGTACTTC	CASSEGSGQGTDEQYF
NA	NA	TRBJ1-3	TRBV4-2	TGTGCCAGCAGCCAAGAACTAACGCAGAGCTCTGGAAACACCATATATTTT	CASSQELTQSSGNTIYF
few	TRBD1	TRBJ1-4	TRBV7-9	TGTGCCAGCAGCCCCGGGACAGACAATGAAAAACTGTTTTTT	CASSPGTDNEKLFF
NA	NA	TRBJ1-1	TRBV5-1	TGCGCCAGCAGCTTTGGGGGCGAGAACACTGAAGCTTTCTTT	CASSFGGENTEAFF
NA	NA	TRBJ1-4	TRBV9	TGTGCCAGCAGCGTAGGGCCCCGGGTTGAAAAACTGTTTTTT	CASSVGPRVEKLFF
NA	NA	TRBJ2-5	TRBV29-1	TGCAGCGTGGCCCCACAGGGCCAAGAGACCCAGTACTTC	CSVAPQGQETQYF
once	NA	TRBJ1-2	TRBV27	TGTGCCAGCAGTTTTAGGGGTAGCTATGGCTACACCTTC	CASSFRGSYGYTF
NA	TRBD1	TRBJ2-1	TRBV14	TGTGCCAGCAGCCAAGACGAAGGGACAGGGATTTACAATGAGCAGTTCTTC	CASSQDEGTGIYNEQFF
once	TRBD1	TRBJ2-7	TRBV27	TGTGCCAGCAGTTTAGAGGGACAGACCTCCTACGAGCAGTACTTC	CASSLEGQTSYEQYF
once	NA	TRBJ2-7	TRBV5-1	TGCGCCAGCAGTCCTCGCATGGAGCCCACCTACGAGCAGTACTTC	CASSPRMEPTYEQYF
once	NA	TRBJ1-1	TRBV11-3	TGTGCCAGCAGTCCGGGCACCGTGGGAGGGGAGGCCACTGAAGCTTTCTTT	CASSPGTVGGEATEAFF
once	TRBD1	TRBJ1-6	TRBV30	TGTGCCTGGAATCTTGACAGGGCAAATTCACCCCTCCACTTT	CAWNLDRANSPLHF
once	TRBD1	TRBJ1-2	TRBV5-1	TGCGCCAGCAGCACCGACAGGGGACAAGCCTATGGCTACACCTTC	CASSTDRGQAYGYTF
NA	TRBD1	TRBJ1-6	TRBV10-3	TGTGCCATCAGTGAGGGACAGGTAGGTTCACCCCTCCACTTT	CAISEGQVGSPLHF
few	TRBD1	TRBJ1-2	TRBV5-1	TGCGCCAGCAGCTTGGGCACAGGGGGAGTCTATGGCTACACCTTC	CASSLGTGGVYGYTF
once	NA	TRBJ2-1	TRBV19	TGTGCCAGTAGTCCAAACTCAGGGGATAATGAGCAGTTCTTC	CASSPNSGDNEQFF
NA	NA	TRBJ2-3	TRBV5-1	TGCGCCAGCAGCGCCACAGTGAGCACAGATACGCAGTATTTT	CASSATVSTDTQYF
NA	TRBD1	TRBJ2-5	TRBV6-5	TGTGCCAGCAGTCCATGGGACAGCCAAGAGACCCAGTACTTC	CASSPWDSQETQYF
NA	TRBD1	TRBJ2-7	TRBV6-5	TGTGCCAGCAGTTACTCGATCCCCGGGACAGGATACGAGCAGTACTTC	CASSYSIPGTGYEQYF
NA	TRBD1	TRBJ1-2	TRBV28	TGTGCCACCGTTTATTGGGGACAGGGCTTCTATGGCTACACCTTC	CATVYWGQGFYGYTF
NA	NA	TRBJ2-5	TRBV21-1	TGTGCCAGCAAGTTCAAGCGGGAGGGGCAAGAGACCCAGTACTTC	CASKFKREGQETQYF
few	TRBD1	TRBJ1-6	TRBV6-5	TGTGCCAGCAGTCGGGGGACAGGACATAATTCACCCCTCCACTTT	CASSRGTGHNSPLHF
NA	NA	TRBJ2-3	TRBV28	TGTGCGGCAAGTAAGGTCCAGGGCACAGATACGCAGTATTTT	CAASKVQGTDTQYF
NA	NA	TRBJ2-7	TRBV27	TGTGCCAGCAGTTTTAGTACGCTTACCTACGAGCAGTACTTC	CASSFSTLTYEQYF